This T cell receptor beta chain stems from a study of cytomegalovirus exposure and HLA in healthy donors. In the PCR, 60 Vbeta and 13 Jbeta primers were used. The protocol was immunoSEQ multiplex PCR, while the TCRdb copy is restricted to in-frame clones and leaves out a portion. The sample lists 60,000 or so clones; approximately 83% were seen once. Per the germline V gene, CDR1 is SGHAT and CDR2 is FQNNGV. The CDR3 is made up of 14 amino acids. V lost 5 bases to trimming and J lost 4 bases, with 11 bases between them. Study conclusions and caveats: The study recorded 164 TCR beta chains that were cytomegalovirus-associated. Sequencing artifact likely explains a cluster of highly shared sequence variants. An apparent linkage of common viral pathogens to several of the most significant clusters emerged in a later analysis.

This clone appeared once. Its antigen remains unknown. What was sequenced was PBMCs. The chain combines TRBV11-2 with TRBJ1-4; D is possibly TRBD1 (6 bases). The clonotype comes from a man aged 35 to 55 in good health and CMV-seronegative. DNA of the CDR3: TGTGCCAGCAGCGCCGACAGGCTTAATGAAAAACTGTTTTTT. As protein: CASSADRLNEKLFF.